Listed here are 3 T cell receptor beta chains from one sample, sequenced in a study of blood T cell repertoires in COVID-19 (dated by TCRdb to the early 2020s). The method behind the library was the immunoSEQ multiplex PCR assay. TCRdb re-hosts the immuneACCESS table, in-frame sequences only. Its copies lack some clones; in the studies checked, an unresolved V gene accounts for under half of them, and the cause for the rest is not known. For this sample the table gives over 200,000 clones, of which approximately 89% were detected only once. The ten largest clones capture under 2.5% of the sample. The sample consisted of PBMCs or T cells enriched from blood (not recorded which). These receptor sequences come from a woman aged 40 to 50 with acute COVID-19.

This clone was counted a few times. The chain links TRBV10-1 to TRBJ2-7; 11 bases fit TRBD1. CDR3 length equals 14 residues. Germline V gene data show CDR1 as WNHNN and CDR2 as SYGVQD (reference sequence). With V trimmed by 6 bases and J by 5 bases, 6 bases remained unmatched. The CDR3 here is CASSRTGGSDEQYF. CDR3 sequence (DNA): TGCGCCAGCAGCCGGACAGGGGGCTCGGACGAGCAGTACTTC.

Only one count was recorded for this clone. The rearrangement joins TRBV6-2 or TRBV6-3 to TRBJ1-2, with D perhaps TRBD1 (6 bases). Per the germline V gene, CDR1 is MNHEY and CDR2 is SVGEGT. Trimming took off 6 bases at V and 9 bases at J, with 14 bases between the two ends. This CDR3 has 12 residues. CDR3 loop: CASSQGGASYTF. The CDR3 DNA is TGTGCCAGCAGCCAAGGGGGGGCGAGCTACACCTTC.

This rearrangement joins TRBV6-2 or TRBV6-3 to TRBJ2-1; TRBD1 is a possible D gene (6 bases). This CDR3 spans 16 amino acids. The germline gives CDR1 MNHEY, CDR2 SVGEGT. V lost 0 bases and J lost 2, with 11 bases in between. This CDR3 reads CASSYSRGFAYNEQFF. The CDR3 DNA reads as TGTGCCAGCAGTTACTCGAGGGGGTTCGCCTACAATGAGCAGTTCTTC.